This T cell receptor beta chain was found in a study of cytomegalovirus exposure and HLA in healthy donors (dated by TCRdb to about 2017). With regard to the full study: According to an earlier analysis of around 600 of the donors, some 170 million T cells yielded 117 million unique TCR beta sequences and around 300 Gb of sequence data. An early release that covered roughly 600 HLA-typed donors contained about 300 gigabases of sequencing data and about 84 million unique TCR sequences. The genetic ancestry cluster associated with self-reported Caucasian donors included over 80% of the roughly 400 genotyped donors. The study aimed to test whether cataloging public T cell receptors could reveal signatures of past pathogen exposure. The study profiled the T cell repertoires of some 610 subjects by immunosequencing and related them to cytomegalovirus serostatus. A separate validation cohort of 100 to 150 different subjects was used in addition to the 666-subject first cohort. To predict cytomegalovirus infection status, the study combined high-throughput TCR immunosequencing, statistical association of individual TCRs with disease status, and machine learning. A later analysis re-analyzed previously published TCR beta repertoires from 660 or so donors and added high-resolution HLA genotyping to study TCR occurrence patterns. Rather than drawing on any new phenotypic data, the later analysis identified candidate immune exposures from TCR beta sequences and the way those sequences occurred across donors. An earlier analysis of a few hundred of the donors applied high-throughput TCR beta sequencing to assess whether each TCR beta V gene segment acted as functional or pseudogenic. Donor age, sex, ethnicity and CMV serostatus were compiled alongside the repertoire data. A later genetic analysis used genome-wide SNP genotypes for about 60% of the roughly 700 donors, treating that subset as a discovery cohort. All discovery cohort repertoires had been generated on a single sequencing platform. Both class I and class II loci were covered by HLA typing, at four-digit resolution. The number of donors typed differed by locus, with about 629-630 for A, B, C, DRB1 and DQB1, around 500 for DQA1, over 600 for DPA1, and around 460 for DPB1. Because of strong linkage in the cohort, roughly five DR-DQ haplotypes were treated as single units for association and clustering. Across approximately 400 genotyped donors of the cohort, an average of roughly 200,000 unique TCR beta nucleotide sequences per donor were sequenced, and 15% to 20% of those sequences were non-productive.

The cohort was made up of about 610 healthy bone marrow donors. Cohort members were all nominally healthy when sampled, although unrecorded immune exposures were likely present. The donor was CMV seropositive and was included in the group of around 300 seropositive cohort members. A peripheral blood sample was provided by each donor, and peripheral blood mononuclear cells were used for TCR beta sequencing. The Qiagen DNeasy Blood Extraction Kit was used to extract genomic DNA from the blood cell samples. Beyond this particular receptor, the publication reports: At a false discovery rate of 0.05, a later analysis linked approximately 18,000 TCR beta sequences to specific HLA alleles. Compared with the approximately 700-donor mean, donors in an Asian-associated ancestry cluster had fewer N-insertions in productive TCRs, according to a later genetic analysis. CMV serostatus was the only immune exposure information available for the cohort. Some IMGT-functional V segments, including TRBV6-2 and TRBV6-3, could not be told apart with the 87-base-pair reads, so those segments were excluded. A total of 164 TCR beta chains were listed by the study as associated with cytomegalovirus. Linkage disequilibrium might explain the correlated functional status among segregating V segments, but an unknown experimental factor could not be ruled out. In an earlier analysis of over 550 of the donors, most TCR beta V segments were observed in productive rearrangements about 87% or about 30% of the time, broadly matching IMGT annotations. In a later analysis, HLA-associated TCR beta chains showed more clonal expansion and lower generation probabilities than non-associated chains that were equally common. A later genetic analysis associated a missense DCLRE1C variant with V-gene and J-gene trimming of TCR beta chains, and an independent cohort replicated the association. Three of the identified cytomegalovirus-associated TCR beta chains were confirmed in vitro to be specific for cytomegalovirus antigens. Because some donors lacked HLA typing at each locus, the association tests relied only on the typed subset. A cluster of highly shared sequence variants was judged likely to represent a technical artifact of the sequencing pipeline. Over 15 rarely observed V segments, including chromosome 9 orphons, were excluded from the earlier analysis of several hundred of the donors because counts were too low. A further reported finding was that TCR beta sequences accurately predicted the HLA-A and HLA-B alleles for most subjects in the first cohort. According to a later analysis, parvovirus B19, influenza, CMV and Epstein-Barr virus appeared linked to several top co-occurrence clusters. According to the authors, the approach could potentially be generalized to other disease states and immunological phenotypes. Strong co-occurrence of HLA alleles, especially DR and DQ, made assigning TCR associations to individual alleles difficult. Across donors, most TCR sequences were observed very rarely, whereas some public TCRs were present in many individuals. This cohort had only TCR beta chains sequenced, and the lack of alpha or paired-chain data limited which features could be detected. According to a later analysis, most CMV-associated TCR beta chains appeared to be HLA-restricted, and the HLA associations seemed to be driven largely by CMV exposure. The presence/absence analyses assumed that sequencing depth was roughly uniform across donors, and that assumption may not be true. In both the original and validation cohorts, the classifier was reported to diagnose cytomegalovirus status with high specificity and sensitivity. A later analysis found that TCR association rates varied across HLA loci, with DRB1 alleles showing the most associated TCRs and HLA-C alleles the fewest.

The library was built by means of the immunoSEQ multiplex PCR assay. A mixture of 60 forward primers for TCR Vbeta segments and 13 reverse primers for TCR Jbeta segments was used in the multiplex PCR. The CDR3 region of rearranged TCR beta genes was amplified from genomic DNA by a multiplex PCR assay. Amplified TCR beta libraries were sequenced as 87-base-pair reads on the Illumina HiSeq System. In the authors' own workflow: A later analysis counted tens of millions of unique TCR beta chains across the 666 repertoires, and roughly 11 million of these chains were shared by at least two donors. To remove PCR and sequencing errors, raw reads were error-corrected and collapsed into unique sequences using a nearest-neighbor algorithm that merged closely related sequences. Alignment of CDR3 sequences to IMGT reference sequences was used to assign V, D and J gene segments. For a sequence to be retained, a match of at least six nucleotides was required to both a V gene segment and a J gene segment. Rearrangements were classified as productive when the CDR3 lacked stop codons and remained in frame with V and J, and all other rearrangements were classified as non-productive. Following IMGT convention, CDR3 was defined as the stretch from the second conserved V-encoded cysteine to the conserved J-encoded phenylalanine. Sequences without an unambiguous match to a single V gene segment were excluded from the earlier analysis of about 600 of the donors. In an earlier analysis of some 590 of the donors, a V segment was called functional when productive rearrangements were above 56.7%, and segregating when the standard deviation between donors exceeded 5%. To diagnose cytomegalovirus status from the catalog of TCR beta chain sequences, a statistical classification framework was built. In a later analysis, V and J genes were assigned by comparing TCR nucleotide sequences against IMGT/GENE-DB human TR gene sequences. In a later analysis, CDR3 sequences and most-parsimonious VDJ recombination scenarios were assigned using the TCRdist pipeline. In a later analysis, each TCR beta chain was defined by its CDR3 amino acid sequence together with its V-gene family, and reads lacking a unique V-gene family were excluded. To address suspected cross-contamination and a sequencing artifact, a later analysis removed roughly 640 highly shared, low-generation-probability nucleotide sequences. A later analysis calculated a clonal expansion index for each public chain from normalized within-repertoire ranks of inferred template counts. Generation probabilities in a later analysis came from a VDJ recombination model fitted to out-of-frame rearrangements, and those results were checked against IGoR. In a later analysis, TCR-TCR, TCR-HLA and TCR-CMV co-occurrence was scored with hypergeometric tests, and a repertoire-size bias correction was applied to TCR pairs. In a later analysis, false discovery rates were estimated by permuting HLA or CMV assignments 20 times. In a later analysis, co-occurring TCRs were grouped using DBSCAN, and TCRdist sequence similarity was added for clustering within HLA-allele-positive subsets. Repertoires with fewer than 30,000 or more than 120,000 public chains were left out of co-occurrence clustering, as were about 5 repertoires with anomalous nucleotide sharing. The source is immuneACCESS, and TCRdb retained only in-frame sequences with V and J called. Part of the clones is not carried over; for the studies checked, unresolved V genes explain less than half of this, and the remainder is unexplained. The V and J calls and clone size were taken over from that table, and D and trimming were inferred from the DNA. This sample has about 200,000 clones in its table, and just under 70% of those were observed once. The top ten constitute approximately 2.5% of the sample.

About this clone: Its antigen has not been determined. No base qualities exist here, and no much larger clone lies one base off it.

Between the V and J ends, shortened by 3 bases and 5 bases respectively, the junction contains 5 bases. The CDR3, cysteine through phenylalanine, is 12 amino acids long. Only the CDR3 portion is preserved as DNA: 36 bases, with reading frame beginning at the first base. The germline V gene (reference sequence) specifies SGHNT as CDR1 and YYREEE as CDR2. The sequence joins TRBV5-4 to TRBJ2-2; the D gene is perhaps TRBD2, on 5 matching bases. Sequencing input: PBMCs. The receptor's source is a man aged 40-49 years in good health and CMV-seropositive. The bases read TGTGCCAGCAGCTCGGGGACCGGGGAGCTGTTTTTT. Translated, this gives CASSSGTGELFF.